A single T cell receptor (beta chain) is shown here with its context. Its cognate antigen is unknown. For the second PCR, which ran for about 6 to 12 cycles, a sample-barcoded 5' primer and a J-beta primer mix were used. Each of the cDNA molecules was tagged by a template-switch adaptor with 12 random nucleotides. Every sample returned 2.5 million or more CDR3-containing paired-end reads. Each CDR3 protein is one row after TCRdb ran MiXCR on the 5' RACE reads. The sample shows 600,000 or so distinct CDR3 sequences, 25% to 35% of them seen only once. The record originates from a study of blood T cells in healthy people across ages. Broader study findings: Any changes in expanded clonotypes were possibly confounded, as donor CMV status remained unknown. When one million T cells were used, diversity estimates were thought to be underestimates.

V lost 6 bases and J 7 bases, leaving 13 bases between the germline ends. The germline gives CDR1 MNHEY, CDR2 SVGEGT. This CDR3 is built from 13 residues. V is TRBV6-2 or TRBV6-3 and J is TRBJ1-3; D is ambiguous. Sequenced: blood. The receptor was isolated from a woman older than 75 in good health. CDR3 region: CASRLAGGNTIYF. The CDR3 nucleotides read TGTGCCAGCAGGTTGGCAGGCGGGAACACCATATATTTT.